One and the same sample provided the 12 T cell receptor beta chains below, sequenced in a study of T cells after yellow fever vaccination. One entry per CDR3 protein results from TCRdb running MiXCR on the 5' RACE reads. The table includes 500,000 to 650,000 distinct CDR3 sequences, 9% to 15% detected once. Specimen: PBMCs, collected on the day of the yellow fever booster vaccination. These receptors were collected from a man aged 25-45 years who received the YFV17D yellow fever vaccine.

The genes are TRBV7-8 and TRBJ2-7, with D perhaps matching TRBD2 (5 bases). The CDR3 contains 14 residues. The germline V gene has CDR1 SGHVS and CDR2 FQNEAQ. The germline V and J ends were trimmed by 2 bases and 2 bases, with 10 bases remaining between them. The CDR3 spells CASSLYGETYEQYF. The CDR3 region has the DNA TGTGCCAGCAGCTTATACGGGGAAACCTACGAGCAGTACTTC.

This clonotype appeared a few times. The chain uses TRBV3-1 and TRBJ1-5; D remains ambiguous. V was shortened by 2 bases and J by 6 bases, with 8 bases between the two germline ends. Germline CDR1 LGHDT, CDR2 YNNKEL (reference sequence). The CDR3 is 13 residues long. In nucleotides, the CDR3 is TGTGCCAGCAGCCAATCCGGTGTTCAGCCCCAGCATTTT. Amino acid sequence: CASSQSGVQPQHF.

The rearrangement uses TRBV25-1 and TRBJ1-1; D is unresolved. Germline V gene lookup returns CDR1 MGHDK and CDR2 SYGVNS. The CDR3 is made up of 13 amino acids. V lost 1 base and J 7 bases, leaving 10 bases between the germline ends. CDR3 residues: CASSELSGVEAFF. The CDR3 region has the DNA TGTGCCAGCAGTGAATTGTCCGGGGTTGAAGCTTTCTTT.

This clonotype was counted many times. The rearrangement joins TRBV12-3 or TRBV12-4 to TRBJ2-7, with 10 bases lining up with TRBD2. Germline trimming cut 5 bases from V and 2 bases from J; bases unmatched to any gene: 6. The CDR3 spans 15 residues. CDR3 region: CASSALAGVPYEQYF. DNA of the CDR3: TGTGCCAGCAGTGCTCTAGCGGGAGTGCCCTACGAGCAGTACTTC.

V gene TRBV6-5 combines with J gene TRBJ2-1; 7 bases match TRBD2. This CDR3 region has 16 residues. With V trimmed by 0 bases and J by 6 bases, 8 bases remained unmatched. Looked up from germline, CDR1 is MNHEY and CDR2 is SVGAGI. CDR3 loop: CASSYSGRERGNEQFF. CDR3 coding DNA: TGTGCCAGCAGTTACTCTGGGCGGGAGAGGGGCAATGAGCAGTTCTTC.

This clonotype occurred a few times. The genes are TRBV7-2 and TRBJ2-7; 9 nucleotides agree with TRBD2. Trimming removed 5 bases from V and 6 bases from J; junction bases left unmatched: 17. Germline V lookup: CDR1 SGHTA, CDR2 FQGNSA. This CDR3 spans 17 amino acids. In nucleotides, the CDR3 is TGTGCCAGCAGCCCTCCGGGACTAGCTGGAGGGTCGGGCGAGCAGTACTTC. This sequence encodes CASSPPGLAGGSGEQYF.

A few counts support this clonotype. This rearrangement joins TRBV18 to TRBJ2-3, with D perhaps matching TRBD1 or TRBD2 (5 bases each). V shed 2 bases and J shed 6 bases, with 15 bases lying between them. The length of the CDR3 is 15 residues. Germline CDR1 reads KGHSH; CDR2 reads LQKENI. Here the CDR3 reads CASSPGTTPWDTQYF. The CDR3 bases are TGTGCCAGCTCACCAGGGACCACCCCTTGGGATACGCAGTATTTT.

The CDR3: CSAPARGSRTDTQYF. The CDR3 coding sequence is TGCAGTGCTCCTGCCAGGGGGTCCCGCACAGATACGCAGTATTTT. The rearrangement joins TRBV20-1 to TRBJ2-3, with 7 bases aligning to TRBD1. The CDR3 extends over 15 amino acids. CDR1 and CDR2 from the germline V gene are DFQATT and SNEGSKA (reference sequence). Trimming at V came to 5 bases and at J to 1 base, leaving 9 bases not matched to a gene.

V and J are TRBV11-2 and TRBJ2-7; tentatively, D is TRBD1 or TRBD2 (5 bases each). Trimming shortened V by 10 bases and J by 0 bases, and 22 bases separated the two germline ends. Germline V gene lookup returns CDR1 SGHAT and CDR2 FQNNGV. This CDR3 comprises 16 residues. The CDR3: CATPGGRIRASYEQYF. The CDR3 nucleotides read TGTGCCACCCCAGGAGGCAGGATCAGGGCCTCCTACGAGCAGTACTTC.

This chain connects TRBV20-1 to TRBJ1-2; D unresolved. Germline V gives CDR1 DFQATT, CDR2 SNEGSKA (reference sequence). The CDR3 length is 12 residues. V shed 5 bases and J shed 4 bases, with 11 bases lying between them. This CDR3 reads CSASPAGYGYTF. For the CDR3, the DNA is TGCAGTGCTTCTCCAGCGGGCTATGGCTACACCTTC.

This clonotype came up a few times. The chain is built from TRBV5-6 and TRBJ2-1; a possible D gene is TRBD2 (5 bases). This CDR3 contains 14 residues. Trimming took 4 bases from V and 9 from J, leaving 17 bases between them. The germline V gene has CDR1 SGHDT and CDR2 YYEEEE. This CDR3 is CASSRWSRGGEQFF. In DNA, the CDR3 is TGTGCCAGCAGCCGTTGGAGTCGGGGTGGTGAGCAGTTCTTC.

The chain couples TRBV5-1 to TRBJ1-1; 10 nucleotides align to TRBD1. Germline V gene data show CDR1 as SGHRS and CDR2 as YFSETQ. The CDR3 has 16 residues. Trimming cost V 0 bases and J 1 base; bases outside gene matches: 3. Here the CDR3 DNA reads TGCGCCAGCAGCTTGGCACGGACAGGGGGGAACACTGAAGCTTTCTTT. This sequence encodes CASSLARTGGNTEAFF.